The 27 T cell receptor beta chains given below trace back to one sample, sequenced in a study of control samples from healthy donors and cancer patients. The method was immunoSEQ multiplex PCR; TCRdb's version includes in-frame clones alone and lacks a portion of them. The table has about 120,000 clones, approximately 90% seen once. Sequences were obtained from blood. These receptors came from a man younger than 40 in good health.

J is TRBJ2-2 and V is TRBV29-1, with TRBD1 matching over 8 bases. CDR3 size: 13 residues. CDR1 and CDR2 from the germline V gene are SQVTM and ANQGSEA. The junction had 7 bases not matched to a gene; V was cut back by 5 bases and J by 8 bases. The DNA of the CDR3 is TGCAGCGTTACGCAGGGGGCAAAGGGGGAGCTGTTTTTT. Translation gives CSVTQGAKGELFF.

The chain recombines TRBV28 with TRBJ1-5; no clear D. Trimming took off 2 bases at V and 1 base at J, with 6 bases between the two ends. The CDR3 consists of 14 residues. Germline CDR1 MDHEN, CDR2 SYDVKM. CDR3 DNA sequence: TGTGCCAGCAGTTTAAGTTTGAGCAATCAGCCCCAGCATTTT. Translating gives CASSLSLSNQPQHF.

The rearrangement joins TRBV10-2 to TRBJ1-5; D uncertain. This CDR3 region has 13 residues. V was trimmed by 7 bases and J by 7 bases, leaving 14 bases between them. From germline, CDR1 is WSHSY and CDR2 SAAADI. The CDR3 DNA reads TGCGCCAGCACTGGGTTACCCGGCCAGCCCCAGCATTTT. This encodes CASTGLPGQPQHF.

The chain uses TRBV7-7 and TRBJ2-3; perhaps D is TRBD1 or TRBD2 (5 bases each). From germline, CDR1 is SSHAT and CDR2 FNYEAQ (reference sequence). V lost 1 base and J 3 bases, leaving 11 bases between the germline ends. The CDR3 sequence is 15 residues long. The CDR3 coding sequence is TGTGCCAGCAGCTTAGGCTACAGGAGGACAGATACGCAGTATTTT. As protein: CASSLGYRRTDTQYF.

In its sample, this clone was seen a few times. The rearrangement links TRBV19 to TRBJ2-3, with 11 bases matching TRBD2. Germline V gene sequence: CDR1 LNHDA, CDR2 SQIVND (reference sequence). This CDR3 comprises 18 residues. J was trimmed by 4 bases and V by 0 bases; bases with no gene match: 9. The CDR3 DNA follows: TGTGCCAGTAGTATAGACCCTGCACTAGCGGGGGTATCAGATACGCAGTATTTT. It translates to CASSIDPALAGVSDTQYF.

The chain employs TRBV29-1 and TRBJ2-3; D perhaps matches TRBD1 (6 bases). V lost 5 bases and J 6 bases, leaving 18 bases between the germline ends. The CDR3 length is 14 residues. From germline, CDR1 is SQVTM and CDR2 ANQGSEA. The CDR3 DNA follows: TGCAGCGTTTCTAACTCTGTCGGACAGGATACGCAGTATTTT. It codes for CSVSNSVGQDTQYF.

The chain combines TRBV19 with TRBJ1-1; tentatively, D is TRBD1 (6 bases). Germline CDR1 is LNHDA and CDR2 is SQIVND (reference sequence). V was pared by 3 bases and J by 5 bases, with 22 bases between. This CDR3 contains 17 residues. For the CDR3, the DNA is TGTGCCAGTAGTATGAGCGAGGGCAGGGGATGGAGGACTGAAGCTTTCTTT. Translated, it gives CASSMSEGRGWRTEAFF. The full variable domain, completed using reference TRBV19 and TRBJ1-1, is DGGITQSPKYLFRKEGQNVTLSCEQNLNHDAMYWYRQDPGQGLRLIYYSQIVNDFQKGDIAEGYSVSREKKESFPLTVTSAQKNPTAFYLCASSMSEGRGWRTEAFFGQGTRLTVV.

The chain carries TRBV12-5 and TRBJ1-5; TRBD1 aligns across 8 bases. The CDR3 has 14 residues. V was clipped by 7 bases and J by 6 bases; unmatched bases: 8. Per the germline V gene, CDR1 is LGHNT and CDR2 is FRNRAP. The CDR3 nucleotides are TGTGCTAGTGAGCCATCAGGGGGCGGTCAGCCCCAGCATTTT. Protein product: CASEPSGGGQPQHF.

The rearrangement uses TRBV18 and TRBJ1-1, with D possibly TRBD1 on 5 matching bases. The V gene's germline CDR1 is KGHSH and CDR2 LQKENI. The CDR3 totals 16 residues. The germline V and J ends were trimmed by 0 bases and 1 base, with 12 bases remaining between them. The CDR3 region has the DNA TGTGCCAGCTCACCACCGTCGGGGCGCGGGAACACTGAAGCTTTCTTT. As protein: CASSPPSGRGNTEAFF.

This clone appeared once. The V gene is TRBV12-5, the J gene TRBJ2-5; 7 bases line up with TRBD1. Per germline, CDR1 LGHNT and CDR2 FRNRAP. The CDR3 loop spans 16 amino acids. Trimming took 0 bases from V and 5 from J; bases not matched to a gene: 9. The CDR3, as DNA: TGTGCTAGTGGTTTGGTACTGAAGGGGGCGCCGGAGACCCAGTACTTC. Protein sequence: CASGLVLKGAPETQYF.

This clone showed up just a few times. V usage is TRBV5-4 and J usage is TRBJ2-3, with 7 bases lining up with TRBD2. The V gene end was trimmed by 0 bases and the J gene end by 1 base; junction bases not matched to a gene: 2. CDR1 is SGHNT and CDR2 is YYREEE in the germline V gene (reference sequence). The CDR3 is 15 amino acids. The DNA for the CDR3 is TGTGCCAGCAGCTTGGGGGGAGGGGGCACAGATACGCAGTATTTT. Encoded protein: CASSLGGGGTDTQYF. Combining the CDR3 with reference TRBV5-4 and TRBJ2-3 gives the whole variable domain ETGVTQSPTHLIKTRGQQVTLRCSSQSGHNTVSWYQQALGQGPQFIFQYYREEENGRGNFPPRFSGLQFPNYSSELNVNALELDDSALYLCASSLGGGGTDTQYFGPGTRLTVL.

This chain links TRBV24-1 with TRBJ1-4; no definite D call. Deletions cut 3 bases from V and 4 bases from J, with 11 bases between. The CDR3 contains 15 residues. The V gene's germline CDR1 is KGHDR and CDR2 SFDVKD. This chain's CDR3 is CATSDSRGLNEKLFF. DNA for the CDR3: TGTGCCACCAGTGATAGTAGAGGACTTAATGAAAAACTGTTTTTT.

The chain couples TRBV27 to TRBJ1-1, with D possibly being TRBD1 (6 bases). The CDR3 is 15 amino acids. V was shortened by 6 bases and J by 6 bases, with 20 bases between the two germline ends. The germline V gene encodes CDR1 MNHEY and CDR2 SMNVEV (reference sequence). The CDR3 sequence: CASSPLRTGFAEAFF. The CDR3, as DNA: TGTGCCAGCAGCCCCCTTCGAACAGGGTTCGCTGAAGCTTTCTTT.

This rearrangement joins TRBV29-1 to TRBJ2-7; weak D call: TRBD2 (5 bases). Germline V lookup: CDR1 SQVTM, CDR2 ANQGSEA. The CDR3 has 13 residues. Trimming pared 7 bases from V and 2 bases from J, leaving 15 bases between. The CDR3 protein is CSARGGETYEQYF. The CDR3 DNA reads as TGCAGCGCCCGCGGTGGGGAGACCTACGAGCAGTACTTC.

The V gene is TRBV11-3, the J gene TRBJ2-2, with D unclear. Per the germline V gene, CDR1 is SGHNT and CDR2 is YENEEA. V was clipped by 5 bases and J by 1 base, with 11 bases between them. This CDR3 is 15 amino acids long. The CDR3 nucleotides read TGTGCCAGCAGCGTCATCTCGGAGAACACCGGGGAGCTGTTTTTT. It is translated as CASSVISENTGELFF.

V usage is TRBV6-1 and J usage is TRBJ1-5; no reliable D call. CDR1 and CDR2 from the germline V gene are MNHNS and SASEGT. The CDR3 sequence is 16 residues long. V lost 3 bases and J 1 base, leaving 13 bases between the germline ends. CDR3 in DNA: TGTGCCAGCAGTGAGGGGTGGGCGGCGAGCAATCAGCCCCAGCATTTT. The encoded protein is CASSEGWAASNQPQHF.

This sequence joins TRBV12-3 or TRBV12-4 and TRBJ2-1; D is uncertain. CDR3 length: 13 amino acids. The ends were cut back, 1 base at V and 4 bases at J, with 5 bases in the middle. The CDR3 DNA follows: TGTGCCAGCAGTTTAGGCGTTTACAATGAGCAGTTCTTC. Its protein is CASSLGVYNEQFF.

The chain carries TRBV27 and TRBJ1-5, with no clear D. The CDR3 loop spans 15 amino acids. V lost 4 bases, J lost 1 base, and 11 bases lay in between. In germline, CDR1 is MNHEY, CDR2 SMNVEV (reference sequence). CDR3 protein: CASSSIGRSNQPQHF. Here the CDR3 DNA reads TGTGCCAGCAGTTCAATAGGCAGGAGCAATCAGCCCCAGCATTTT.

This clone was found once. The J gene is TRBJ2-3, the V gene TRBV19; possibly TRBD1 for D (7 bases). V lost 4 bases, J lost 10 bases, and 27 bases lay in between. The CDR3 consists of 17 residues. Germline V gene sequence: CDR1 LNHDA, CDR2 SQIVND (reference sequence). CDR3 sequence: CASSRGGTAHYGNPQYF. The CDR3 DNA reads TGTGCCAGTAGTAGAGGCGGGACAGCCCACTACGGGAATCCGCAGTATTTT.

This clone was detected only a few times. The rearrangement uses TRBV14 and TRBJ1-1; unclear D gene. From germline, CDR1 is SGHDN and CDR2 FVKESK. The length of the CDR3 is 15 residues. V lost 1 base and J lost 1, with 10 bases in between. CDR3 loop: CASSQVTGWNTEAFF. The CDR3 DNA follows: TGTGCCAGCAGCCAAGTAACGGGGTGGAACACTGAAGCTTTCTTT.

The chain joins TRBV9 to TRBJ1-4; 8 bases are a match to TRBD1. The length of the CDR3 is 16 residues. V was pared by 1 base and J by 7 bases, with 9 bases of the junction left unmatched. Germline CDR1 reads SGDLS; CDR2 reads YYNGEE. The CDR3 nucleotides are TGTGCCAGCAGCGTACTGCCCCAGGGGGCACGTGAAAAACTGTTTTTT. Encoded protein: CASSVLPQGAREKLFF.

CDR3 nucleotide sequence: TGTGCCATCAGTGAGTACCCGGTAGATTCACCCCTCCACTTT. Protein: CAISEYPVDSPLHF. J is TRBJ1-6 and V is TRBV10-3; D is undetermined. Germline CDR1 and CDR2: ENHRY and SYGVKD. The ends were cut back, 1 base at V and 8 bases at J, with 9 bases in the middle. This CDR3 has 14 residues.

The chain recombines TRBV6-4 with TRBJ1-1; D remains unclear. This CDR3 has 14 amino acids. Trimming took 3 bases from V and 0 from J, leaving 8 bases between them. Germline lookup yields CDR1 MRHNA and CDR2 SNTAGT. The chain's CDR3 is CASSENALNTEAFF. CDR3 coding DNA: TGTGCCAGCAGTGAAAATGCCTTGAACACTGAAGCTTTCTTT.

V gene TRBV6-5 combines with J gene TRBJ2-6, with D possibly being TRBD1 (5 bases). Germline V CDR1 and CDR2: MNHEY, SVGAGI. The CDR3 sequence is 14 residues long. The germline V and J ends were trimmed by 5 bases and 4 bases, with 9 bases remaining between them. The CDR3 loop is CASSTRTGANVLTF. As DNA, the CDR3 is TGTGCCAGCAGTACCCGGACAGGGGCCAACGTCCTGACTTTC.

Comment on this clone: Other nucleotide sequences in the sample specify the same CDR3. CDR3 region: CASSPGQGGEQYV. The CDR3 coding sequence is TGTGCCAGCAGCCCGGGACAGGGGGGGGAGCAGTACGTC. The rearrangement joins TRBV6-6 to TRBJ2-7; 11 bases are shared with TRBD1. The CDR3 runs 13 residues. Looked up from germline, CDR1 is MNHNY and CDR2 is SVGAGI (reference sequence). After removal of 6 bases from V and 7 bases from J, the junction contained 5 bases not matched to a gene.

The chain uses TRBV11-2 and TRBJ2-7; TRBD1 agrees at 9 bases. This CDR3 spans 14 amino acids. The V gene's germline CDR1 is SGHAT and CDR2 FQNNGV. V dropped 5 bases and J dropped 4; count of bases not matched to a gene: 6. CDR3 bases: TGTGCCAGCAGCACATCGGACAGGGGATACGAGCAGTACTTC. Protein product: CASSTSDRGYEQYF.

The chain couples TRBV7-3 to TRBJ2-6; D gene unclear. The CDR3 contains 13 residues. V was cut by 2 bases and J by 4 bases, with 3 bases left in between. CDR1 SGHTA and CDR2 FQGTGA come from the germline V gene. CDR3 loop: CASSLHGANVLTF. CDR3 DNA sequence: TGTGCCAGCAGCTTACACGGGGCCAACGTCCTGACTTTC.